Listed here are 2 T cell receptor beta chains from one sample, sequenced in a study of T cell responses to AZD1222 COVID-19 vaccine. TCRdb's copy holds only in-frame clones and misses some; the assay was immunoSEQ multiplex PCR. There are over 100,000 clones in the sample; 88% occur only once, and about 13% lies in the top ten. Sequenced material: peripheral blood, taken on day 0 of MenACWY control vaccination. Receptors were obtained from an adult in good health.

This chain connects TRBV5-6 to TRBJ1-1; TRBD1 might be the D (6 bases). This CDR3 region has 13 residues. CDR1 SGHDT and CDR2 YYEEEE come from the germline V gene. V dropped 0 bases and J dropped 7 bases, with 10 bases sitting between them. CDR3 DNA: TGTGCCAGCAGCTTGGCGGGGGCGGATGAAGCTTTCTTT. Translation gives CASSLAGADEAFF. The full variable domain, rest sourced from reference TRBV5-6 and TRBJ1-1, is DAGVTQSPTHLIKTRGQQVTLRCSPKSGHDTVSWYQQALGQGPQFIFQYYEEEERQRGNFPDRFSGHQFPNYSSELNVNALLLGDSALYLCASSLAGADEAFFGQGTRLTVV.

J is TRBJ1-3 and V is TRBV7-2, with D maybe TRBD1 (6 bases). V lost 5 bases and J lost 0, with 8 bases in between. Germline values: CDR1 SGHTA, CDR2 FQGNSA. This CDR3 spans 14 amino acids. The CDR3 spells CASSQGFSGNTIYF. The CDR3 DNA is TGTGCCAGCAGCCAGGGGTTCTCTGGAAACACCATATATTTT.